Listed here are 7 T cell receptor beta chains from one sample, sequenced in a study of T cell responses to AZD1222 COVID-19 vaccine. The repertoire was sequenced with immunoSEQ multiplex PCR; TCRdb's copy has only in-frame clones and lacks some. Here the sample spans more than 95,000 clones, around 84% being singletons. The sequenced sample was peripheral blood, obtained 28 days after the second AZD1222 dose. Source of these receptors: an adult who received the AZD1222 COVID-19 vaccine.

This chain uses TRBV5-1 with TRBJ2-6; 7 bases are shared with TRBD1. There are 18 residues in the CDR3. J gave up 0 bases and V 4 bases, and 10 bases lay outside the gene matches. CDR1 SGHRS and CDR2 YFSETQ come from the germline V gene. Written as DNA, the CDR3 is TGCGCCAGCAGCCGAACCGGGACAGCGAGCTCTGGGGCCAACGTCCTGACTTTC. This encodes CASSRTGTASSGANVLTF.

The chain is built from TRBV6-1 and TRBJ1-3, with D maybe TRBD1 (6 bases). Deletions cut 1 base from V and 5 bases from J, with 18 bases between. The germline gives CDR1 MNHNS, CDR2 SASEGT. This CDR3 has 17 amino acids. The CDR3 loop reads CASSEGERQALRNTIYF. The CDR3 coding sequence is TGTGCCAGCAGTGAAGGAGAGAGACAGGCCCTTCGAAACACCATATATTTT.

This clone was detected only a few times. The chain combines TRBV5-1 with TRBJ1-1, with 10 nucleotides matching TRBD1. Per the germline V gene, CDR1 is SGHRS and CDR2 is YFSETQ. This CDR3 has 14 amino acids. V dropped 4 bases and J dropped 5; count of bases not matched to a gene: 5. For the CDR3, the DNA is TGCGCCAGCAGCGTGGGACAGGGGAGGACTGAAGCTTTCTTT. It translates to CASSVGQGRTEAFF.

The rearrangement uses TRBV13 and TRBJ1-1, with D possibly TRBD1 on 6 matching bases. CDR3 length: 18 residues. V lost 0 bases and J lost 4, with 21 bases in between. The germline V gene has CDR1 PRHDT and CDR2 FYEKMQ (reference sequence). The CDR3 DNA reads TGTGCCAGCAGCTTAGGTTTAATAAACAGGGTAGGAGGCACTGAAGCTTTCTTT. As protein: CASSLGLINRVGGTEAFF.

The sample holds a few counts of this clone. J is TRBJ1-2 and V is TRBV9; D may be TRBD1 (6 bases). This CDR3 contains 15 residues. Deletions cut 2 bases from V and 0 bases from J, with 11 bases between. Germline V gene lookup returns CDR1 SGDLS and CDR2 YYNGEE. CDR3 loop: CASSVRGMANYGYTF. CDR3 sequence (DNA): TGTGCCAGCAGCGTTAGGGGGATGGCTAACTATGGCTACACCTTC.

CDR3 DNA sequence: TGTGCCAGCAGCCGAAAGGAAGTGGGACTAGCGGGATACAATGAGCAGTTCTTC. Amino acid sequence: CASSRKEVGLAGYNEQFF. The chain is built from TRBV7-8 and TRBJ2-1, with TRBD2 matching over 13 bases. Germline CDR1 SGHVS, CDR2 FQNEAQ. The CDR3 covers 18 residues. V lost 5 bases, J lost 4 bases, and 11 bases stayed unmatched.

The rearrangement uses TRBV6-2 or TRBV6-3 and TRBJ1-2; no reliable D call. The germline CDR1 and CDR2 sequences are MNHEY and SVGEGT. The CDR3 loop spans 18 amino acids. V gave up 2 bases and J gave up 1 base, with 20 bases separating them. The DNA for the CDR3 is TGTGCCAGCAGTTACGGCAGGTCCCCCTCGGGAGTTAACTATGGCTACACCTTC. Its translation is CASSYGRSPSGVNYGYTF.